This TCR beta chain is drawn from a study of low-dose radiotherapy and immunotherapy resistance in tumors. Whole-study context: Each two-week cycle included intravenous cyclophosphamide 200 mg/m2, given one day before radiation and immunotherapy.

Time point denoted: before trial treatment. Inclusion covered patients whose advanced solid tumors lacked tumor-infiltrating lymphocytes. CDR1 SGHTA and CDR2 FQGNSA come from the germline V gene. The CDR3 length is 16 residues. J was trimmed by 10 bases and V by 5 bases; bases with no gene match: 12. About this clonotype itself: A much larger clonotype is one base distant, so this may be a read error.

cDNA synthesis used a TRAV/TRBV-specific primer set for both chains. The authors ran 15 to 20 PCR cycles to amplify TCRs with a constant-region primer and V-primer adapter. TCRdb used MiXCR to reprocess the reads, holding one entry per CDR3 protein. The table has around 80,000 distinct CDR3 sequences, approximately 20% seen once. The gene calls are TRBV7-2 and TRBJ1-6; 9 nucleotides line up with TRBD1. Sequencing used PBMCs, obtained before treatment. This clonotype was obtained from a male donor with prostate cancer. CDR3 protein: CASSPLIDRGDSPLHF. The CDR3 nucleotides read TGTGCCAGCAGCCCACTGATCGACAGGGGGGACTCACCCCTCCACTTT.